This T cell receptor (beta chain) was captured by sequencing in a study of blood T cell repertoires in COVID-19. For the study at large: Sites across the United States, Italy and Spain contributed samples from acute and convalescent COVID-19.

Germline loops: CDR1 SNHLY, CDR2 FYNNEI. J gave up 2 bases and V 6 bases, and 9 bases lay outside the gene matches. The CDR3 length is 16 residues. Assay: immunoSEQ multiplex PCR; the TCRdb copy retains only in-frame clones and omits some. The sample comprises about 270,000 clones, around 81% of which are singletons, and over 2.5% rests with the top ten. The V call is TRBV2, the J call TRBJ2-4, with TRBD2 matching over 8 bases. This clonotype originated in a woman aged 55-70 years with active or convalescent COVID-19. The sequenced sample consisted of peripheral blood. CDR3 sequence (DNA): TGTGCCAGCAGAGACGGGGGGGCCGTTACCAAAAACATTCAGTACTTC. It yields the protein CASRDGGAVTKNIQYF.